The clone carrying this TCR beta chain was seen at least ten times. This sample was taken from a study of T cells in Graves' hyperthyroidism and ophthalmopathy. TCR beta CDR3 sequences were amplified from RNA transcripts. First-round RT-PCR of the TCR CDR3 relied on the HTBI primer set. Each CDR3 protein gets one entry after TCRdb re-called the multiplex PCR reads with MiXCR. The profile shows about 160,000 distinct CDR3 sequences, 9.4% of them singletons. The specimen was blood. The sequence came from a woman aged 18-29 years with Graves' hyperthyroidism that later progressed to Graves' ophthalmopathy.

The CDR3 nucleotides are TGTGCCAGCAGCACTATGACAGGTTTGCGCGGCTACACCTTC. Translated: CASSTMTGLRGYTF. The rearrangement joins TRBV7-2 to TRBJ1-2; a weak D match, TRBD1 (6 bases). Looked up from germline, CDR1 is SGHTA and CDR2 is FQGNSA. The V end was cut by 5 bases, the J end by 8 bases, with 18 bases between. The CDR3 is 14 amino acids.